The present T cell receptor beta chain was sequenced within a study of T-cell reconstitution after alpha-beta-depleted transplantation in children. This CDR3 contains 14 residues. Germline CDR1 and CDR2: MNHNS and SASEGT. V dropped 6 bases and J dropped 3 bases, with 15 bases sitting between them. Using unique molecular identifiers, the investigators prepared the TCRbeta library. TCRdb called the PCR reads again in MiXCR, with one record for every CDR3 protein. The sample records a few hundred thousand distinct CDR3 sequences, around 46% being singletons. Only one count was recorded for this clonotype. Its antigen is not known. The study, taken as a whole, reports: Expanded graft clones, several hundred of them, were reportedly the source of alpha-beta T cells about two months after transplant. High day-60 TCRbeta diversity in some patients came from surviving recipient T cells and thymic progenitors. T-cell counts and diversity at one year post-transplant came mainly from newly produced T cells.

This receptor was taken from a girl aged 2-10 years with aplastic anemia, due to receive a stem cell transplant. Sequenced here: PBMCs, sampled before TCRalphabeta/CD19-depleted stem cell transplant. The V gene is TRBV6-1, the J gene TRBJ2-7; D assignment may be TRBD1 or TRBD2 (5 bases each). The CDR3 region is CASSRDGMVYEQYF. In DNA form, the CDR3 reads TGTGCCAGCAGCCGGGACGGGATGGTCTACGAGCAGTACTTC.